Following are 27 T cell receptor beta chains from one sample sequenced in a study of T-cell reconstitution after alpha-beta-depleted transplantation in children. Preparation of the TCRbeta library used unique molecular identifiers. TCRdb ran MiXCR on the PCR reads and lists one entry per CDR3 protein. The data show more than 250,000 distinct CDR3 sequences, about a tenth seen once. Source: PBMCs from the stem cell graft donor, taken from the stem cell graft. Source of these receptors: a human donor who donated a stem cell graft to a child with SCID.

This clonotype was counted many times. The chain employs TRBV5-1 and TRBJ2-7; possibly TRBD2 for D (5 bases). The CDR3 is made up of 16 amino acids. Germline lookup yields CDR1 SGHRS and CDR2 YFSETQ. Trimming pared 5 bases from V and 3 bases from J, leaving 21 bases between. The CDR3 DNA reads TGCGCCAGCAGTAAAAATCACGACGGACGGGACTACGAGCAGTACTTC. Translating it yields CASSKNHDGRDYEQYF. Together with reference TRBV5-1 and TRBJ2-7, the CDR3 gives the full variable domain: KAGVTQTPRYLIKTRGQQVTLSCSPISGHRSVSWYQQTPGQGLQFLFEYFSETQRNKGNFPGRFSGRQFSNSRSEMNVSTLELGDSALYLCASSKNHDGRDYEQYFGPGTRLTVT.

The chain combines TRBV5-1 with TRBJ1-1; no clear D gene. V lost 3 bases and J 3 bases, leaving 9 bases between the germline ends. Germline assignment: CDR1 SGHRS and CDR2 YFSETQ. CDR3 length: 13 amino acids. CDR3 coding DNA: TGCGCCAGCAGCTGGAGGCCAGACACTGAAGCTTTCTTT. It is translated as CASSWRPDTEAFF. Based on the CDR3 plus reference TRBV5-1 and TRBJ1-1, the full variable domain is KAGVTQTPRYLIKTRGQQVTLSCSPISGHRSVSWYQQTPGQGLQFLFEYFSETQRNKGNFPGRFSGRQFSNSRSEMNVSTLELGDSALYLCASSWRPDTEAFFGQGTRLTVV.

This clonotype has a handful of counts. This sequence joins TRBV5-1 and TRBJ2-1, with D possibly being TRBD2 (7 bases). This CDR3 comprises 16 residues. Deletions cut 2 bases from V and 4 bases from J, with 16 bases between. Germline values: CDR1 SGHRS, CDR2 YFSETQ. The CDR3 DNA reads as TGCGCCAGCAGCTTCGGGGGCAGGGGAGGGTACAATGAGCAGTTCTTC. Translating gives CASSFGGRGGYNEQFF. Filled out from reference TRBV5-1 and TRBJ2-1, the complete variable domain reads KAGVTQTPRYLIKTRGQQVTLSCSPISGHRSVSWYQQTPGQGLQFLFEYFSETQRNKGNFPGRFSGRQFSNSRSEMNVSTLELGDSALYLCASSFGGRGGYNEQFFGPGTRLTVL.

At least ten counts were recorded for this clonotype. This chain links TRBV12-3 or TRBV12-4 with TRBJ1-5; a possible D gene is TRBD1 (6 bases). V lost 1 base, J lost 7 bases, and 17 bases lay in between. CDR3 length: 16 amino acids. The CDR3 DNA sequence: TGTGCCAGCAGTTTAGTAAGGGGGGGAGTAATCCAGCCCCAGCATTTT. Translated, it gives CASSLVRGGVIQPQHF.

The V and J genes are TRBV5-1 and TRBJ2-7; D is unclear. V dropped 2 bases and J dropped 2 bases, with 14 bases sitting between them. From germline, CDR1 is SGHRS and CDR2 YFSETQ. CDR3 length: 15 residues. CDR3 protein: CASSFGVGKTYEQYF. The CDR3 bases are TGCGCCAGCAGCTTTGGGGTAGGGAAGACCTACGAGCAGTACTTC.

The chain has TRBV29-1 and TRBJ2-7; 9 nucleotides align to TRBD1. CDR1 SQVTM and CDR2 ANQGSEA come from the germline V gene. The ends lost 6 bases at V and 6 bases at J; junction bases unmatched: 15. The CDR3 consists of 15 residues. CDR3 amino acids: CSVAPGQGPPVEQYF. CDR3 coding DNA: TGCAGCGTCGCCCCGGGACAGGGTCCCCCGGTCGAGCAGTACTTC.

This clonotype was seen a handful of times. The genes are TRBV4-1 and TRBJ1-4; D ambiguous. Germline CDR1 and CDR2: MGHRA and YSYEKL. The CDR3 totals 14 residues. Between the trimmed V and J ends, which lost 3 bases and 7 bases, there was a span of 12 bases. Written as DNA, the CDR3 is TGCGCCAGCAGCCAGTTTTCGGTTGGTGAAAAACTGTTTTTT. It codes for CASSQFSVGEKLFF.

This clonotype was counted ten times or more. The rearrangement uses TRBV21-1 and TRBJ2-7. TRBV21-1 is an annotated pseudogene. The CDR3 has 16 residues. CDR3 sequence: CASSKEHWIYSYEQYF. CDR3 nucleotide sequence: TGTGCCAGCAGCAAAGAACACTGGATATATTCCTACGAGCAGTACTTC.

The chain couples TRBV4-2 to TRBJ2-3; TRBD1 aligns across 7 bases. The trim removed 0 bases at V and 5 bases at J, leaving 5 bases unmatched. Germline CDR1 reads LGHNA; CDR2 reads YNFKEQ. There are 15 residues in the CDR3. The CDR3 nucleotides are TGTGCCAGCAGCCAAGAAACAGGGGATAGAGATACGCAGTATTTT. It specifies CASSQETGDRDTQYF.

This clonotype was picked up a small number of times. The chain couples TRBV11-2 to TRBJ2-1, with 10 bases identical to TRBD2. V was pared by 11 bases and J by 7 bases, with 11 bases of the junction left unmatched. This CDR3 is built from 14 residues. CDR1 SGHAT and CDR2 FQNNGV come from the germline V gene. As DNA, the CDR3 is TGTGCCTCAACCCCGGGACTAGCGTCAAATGAGCAGTTCTTC. As protein: CASTPGLASNEQFF.

The sample holds many counts of this clonotype. The V call is TRBV3-1, the J call TRBJ2-3, with D tentatively TRBD2 (6 bases). Trimming removed 4 bases from V and 3 bases from J, with 11 bases in between. The germline V gene encodes CDR1 LGHDT and CDR2 YNNKEL (reference sequence). The CDR3 extends over 14 amino acids. The CDR3 DNA is TGTGCCAGCAGCCCCGAGCTAGCGACAGATACGCAGTATTTT. Translation gives CASSPELATDTQYF.

The rearrangement uses TRBV12-3 or TRBV12-4 and TRBJ1-5; D may be TRBD1 (5 bases). Trimming took 7 bases from V and 4 from J, leaving 14 bases between them. This CDR3 is built from 14 residues. The CDR3 loop reads CASTMGLINQPQHF. The CDR3 DNA reads TGTGCCAGCACAATGGGACTAATTAATCAGCCCCAGCATTTT.

This clonotype was seen a few times. The chain is built from TRBV20-1 and TRBJ1-5; the D is unclear. V lost 3 bases and J 3 bases, leaving 12 bases between the germline ends. The germline V gene encodes CDR1 DFQATT and CDR2 SNEGSKA (reference sequence). CDR3 length: 14 amino acids. CDR3 DNA sequence: TGCAGTGCTAGGGAGGGCCCCTTCAATCAGCCCCAGCATTTT. Translated, it gives CSAREGPFNQPQHF.

J is TRBJ2-7 and V is TRBV10-2, with no clear D. CDR1 is WSHSY and CDR2 is SAAADI in the germline V gene. CDR3 length: 14 amino acids. Trimming took off 7 bases at V and 3 bases at J, with 16 bases between the two ends. CDR3 in DNA: TGCGCCAGCACTGTCTTCCCAGAGGACTACGAGCAGTACTTC. This gives the protein CASTVFPEDYEQYF.

This clonotype was observed a few times. The chain uses TRBV25-1 and TRBJ2-1; 11 nucleotides agree with TRBD2. The CDR3 is made up of 16 amino acids. Germline values: CDR1 MGHDK, CDR2 SYGVNS. The V segment lost 2 bases and the J segment 4 bases; nucleotides outside the gene matches: 4. The CDR3: CASSEPGLAGYNEQFF. The CDR3 coding sequence is TGTGCCAGCAGTGAACCTGGACTAGCGGGTTACAATGAGCAGTTCTTC.

This clonotype has a handful of counts. The chain employs TRBV4-1 and TRBJ2-7; tentatively, D is TRBD1 or TRBD2 (6 bases each). Germline V gene data show CDR1 as MGHRA and CDR2 as YSYEKL. V was pared by 4 bases and J by 0 bases, with 13 bases between. CDR3 size: 15 residues. The CDR3 nucleotides are TGCGCCAGCAGCCGATCTCCGGGGGCCTCCTACGAGCAGTACTTC. This sequence encodes CASSRSPGASYEQYF.

This clonotype was observed a handful of times. The V gene is TRBV20-1, the J gene TRBJ2-1; 12 bases map to TRBD2. The CDR3 has 18 residues. Per germline, CDR1 DFQATT and CDR2 SNEGSKA (reference sequence). V gave up 5 bases and J gave up 5 bases; unmatched junction bases: 16. The CDR3 reads CSAPLRLGLAGTHNEQFF. The DNA for the CDR3 is TGCAGTGCTCCCTTAAGGCTTGGACTAGCGGGGACTCACAATGAGCAGTTCTTC.

This clonotype was seen at least ten times. The chain has TRBV20-1 and TRBJ2-2; TRBD1 is a possible D gene (5 bases). Per germline, CDR1 DFQATT and CDR2 SNEGSKA (reference sequence). The CDR3 length is 14 residues. V shed 6 bases and J shed 0 bases, with 11 bases lying between them. Written as DNA, the CDR3 is TGCAGTGCCATGGGGCAGGCGAACACCGGGGAGCTGTTTTTT. It specifies CSAMGQANTGELFF.

This clonotype was seen at least ten times. The chain is built from TRBV12-3 or TRBV12-4 and TRBJ1-1, with D maybe TRBD1 (5 bases). The CDR3 sequence is 14 residues long. V lost 1 base and J lost 1, with 7 bases in between. CDR3 region: CASSLGGWNTEAFF. The CDR3 region has the DNA TGTGCCAGCAGTTTAGGGGGCTGGAACACTGAAGCTTTCTTT.

This clonotype was seen at least ten times. The chain recombines TRBV4-1 with TRBJ1-3; D ambiguous. CDR1 and CDR2 from the germline V gene are MGHRA and YSYEKL. This CDR3 is 13 amino acids long. The V gene lost 1 base and the J gene lost 2 bases, with 3 bases spanning the gap. CDR3 loop: CASSQAPGNTIYF. CDR3 coding DNA: TGCGCCAGCAGCCAAGCGCCTGGAAACACCATATATTTT.

Only a few counts were recorded for this clonotype. The gene calls are TRBV10-2 and TRBJ1-5; D is perhaps TRBD1 (6 bases). Per germline, CDR1 WSHSY and CDR2 SAAADI. Trimming shortened V by 3 bases and J by 2 bases, and 8 bases separated the two germline ends. The CDR3 sequence is 14 residues long. CDR3 region: CASSERQGNQPQHF. CDR3 DNA sequence: TGCGCCAGCAGTGAACGACAGGGCAATCAGCCCCAGCATTTT.

At least ten counts were recorded for this clonotype. This chain connects TRBV19 to TRBJ2-1; D assignment may be TRBD1 or TRBD2 (5 bases each). The germline V gene has CDR1 LNHDA and CDR2 SQIVND (reference sequence). The V end lost 10 bases, the J end lost 7 bases, and 23 bases lay between the germline ends. The length of the CDR3 is 15 residues. The CDR3 here is CATRSGTHQRNEQFF. The DNA of the CDR3 is TGTGCCACCCGATCCGGGACCCACCAGCGTAATGAGCAGTTCTTC.

This clonotype occurred many times. The J gene is TRBJ2-7, the V gene TRBV24-1; no definite D call. This CDR3 contains 12 residues. Germline CDR1 reads KGHDR; CDR2 reads SFDVKD. Trimming left V 4 bases short and J 6 bases short, with 9 bases between. The CDR3 is CATSEWFAEQYF. The CDR3, as DNA: TGTGCCACCAGTGAATGGTTTGCCGAGCAGTACTTC.

This clonotype has ten or more counts. The chain links TRBV7-8 to TRBJ2-1, with 9 bases aligning to TRBD2. Germline assignment: CDR1 SGHVS and CDR2 FQNEAQ. The CDR3 runs to 20 residues. V dropped 8 bases and J dropped 4; count of bases not matched to a gene: 24. DNA for the CDR3: TGTGCCAGCGGCCCAAGTAGGGGATGGGCTAGCGGGGAAGAATACAATGAGCAGTTCTTC. This encodes CASGPSRGWASGEEYNEQFF. Full variable domain (missing parts from reference TRBV7-8 and TRBJ2-1): GAGVSQSPRYKVAKRGQDVALRCDPISGHVSLFWYQQALGQGPEFLTYFQNEAQLDKSGLPSDRFFAERPEGSVSTLKIQRTQQEDSAVYLCASGPSRGWASGEEYNEQFFGPGTRLTVL.

The chain carries TRBV20-1 and TRBJ2-3; TRBD2 might be the D (7 bases). The CDR3 length is 16 residues. Trimming removed 1 base from V and 3 bases from J, with 17 bases in between. CDR1 is DFQATT, CDR2 SNEGSKA, per germline (reference sequence). The CDR3 spells CSARVRWGGSTDTQYF. CDR3 in DNA: TGCAGTGCTAGAGTTCGATGGGGGGGCAGTACAGATACGCAGTATTTT.

There are many counts of this clonotype. The V and J genes are TRBV7-2 and TRBJ2-2; TRBD2 is a possible D gene (5 bases). V shed 1 base and J shed 8 bases, with 14 bases lying between them. CDR3 size: 15 residues. The germline V gene encodes CDR1 SGHTA and CDR2 FQGNSA. The CDR3 is CASSLGRASGGELFF. The DNA of the CDR3 is TGTGCCAGCAGCTTAGGGCGGGCCTCGGGGGGGGAGCTGTTTTTT.

This rearrangement joins TRBV20-1 to TRBJ2-4; perhaps TRBD1 as D (5 bases). Per germline, CDR1 DFQATT and CDR2 SNEGSKA (reference sequence). V lost 6 bases, J lost 4 bases, and 19 bases lay in between. The CDR3 covers 15 residues. CDR3 sequence: CSAENARTQKNIQYF. CDR3 nucleotide sequence: TGCAGTGCAGAAAATGCCCGGACACAGAAAAACATTCAGTACTTC.